The 15 T cell receptor beta chains reported below all come from one sample, sequenced in a study of T cell responses to AZD1222 COVID-19 vaccine. The data were produced by immunoSEQ multiplex PCR, yet TCRdb's version contains in-frame clones alone and is incomplete. The profile covers just under 95,000 clones, with over 75% appearing a single time and about 9.4% taken by the ten largest. Sequences were derived from peripheral blood, sampled on day 0 of AZD1222 vaccination. These receptors originate from an adult in good health.

The chain combines TRBV7-2 with TRBJ1-1; 8 bases line up with TRBD1. After removal of 5 bases from V and 1 base from J, the junction contained 6 bases not matched to a gene. CDR1 SGHTA and CDR2 FQGNSA come from the germline V gene. This CDR3 has 15 amino acids. CDR3 DNA sequence: TGTGCCAGCAGCGACACAGGGGGACCGAACACTGAAGCTTTCTTT. This codes for CASSDTGGPNTEAFF.

This chain links TRBV7-2 with TRBJ2-2; D is unresolved. With 0 bases removed from V and 5 bases from J, the gap between germline ends came to 4 bases. Germline V CDR1 and CDR2: SGHTA, FQGNSA. This CDR3 comprises 13 residues. CDR3 sequence: CASSLAMTGELFF. The CDR3 DNA reads TGTGCCAGCAGCTTAGCTATGACCGGGGAGCTGTTTTTT.

This chain uses TRBV6-5 with TRBJ1-4, with 8 bases lining up with TRBD1. Looked up from germline, CDR1 is MNHEY and CDR2 is SVGAGI. Trimming removed 10 bases from V and 5 bases from J; junction bases left unmatched: 3. The CDR3 is 12 amino acids. This chain's CDR3 is CATGGPNEKLFF. The CDR3 DNA reads TGTGCCACAGGGGGCCCAAATGAAAAACTGTTTTTT.

The V call is TRBV5-6, the J call TRBJ2-3, with 10 bases identical to TRBD1. The CDR3 totals 16 residues. Germline CDR1 SGHDT, CDR2 YYEEEE. Germline trimming cut 4 bases from V and 0 bases from J; bases unmatched to any gene: 5. The CDR3 DNA reads TGTGCCAGCAGCCCCAGACAGGGGGCAAGCACAGATACGCAGTATTTT. Encoded protein: CASSPRQGASTDTQYF.

The chain couples TRBV11-2 to TRBJ1-4; 7 bases map to TRBD1. The ends lost 2 bases at V and 5 bases at J; junction bases unmatched: 5. The CDR3 extends over 15 amino acids. Germline lookup yields CDR1 SGHAT and CDR2 FQNNGV. CDR3 sequence: CASSLFRQGNEKLFF. Written as DNA, the CDR3 is TGTGCCAGCAGCTTATTTCGACAGGGAAATGAAAAACTGTTTTTT.

V and J are TRBV11-2 and TRBJ2-3; tentatively, D is TRBD2 (6 bases). The CDR3 has 14 amino acids. CDR1 is SGHAT, CDR2 FQNNGV, per germline. Between the trimmed V and J ends, which lost 4 bases and 3 bases, there was a span of 11 bases. The CDR3 region is CASSYVGGTDTQYF. The CDR3 DNA sequence: TGTGCCAGCAGCTACGTTGGGGGGACAGATACGCAGTATTTT.

The rearrangement joins TRBV6-5 to TRBJ1-2, with unresolved D. With 3 bases removed from V and 8 bases from J, the gap between germline ends came to 16 bases. The CDR3 is 14 amino acids. Germline CDR1 MNHEY, CDR2 SVGAGI. In DNA, the CDR3 is TGTGCCAGCAGTTATGCTCACTCAACGGAGGGCTACACCTTC. Translating it yields CASSYAHSTEGYTF.

V usage is TRBV4-1 and J usage is TRBJ2-5, with 7 bases that match TRBD2. The V and J ends lost 0 bases and 1 base, in that order; junction bases with no gene match: 5. CDR1 and CDR2 (germline): MGHRA, YSYEKL. This CDR3 has 16 residues. The CDR3, as DNA: TGCGCCAGCAGCCAAGATAGGGCTAGCGGCCAAGAGACCCAGTACTTC. This sequence encodes CASSQDRASGQETQYF.

The V call is TRBV5-6, the J call TRBJ1-1; D ambiguous. Trimming stripped 4 bases from V and 10 bases from J, with 11 bases between. The germline V gene has CDR1 SGHDT and CDR2 YYEEEE. This CDR3 spans 11 amino acids. CDR3: CASSLGPRAFF. CDR3 in DNA: TGTGCCAGCAGCCTCGGGCCACGAGCTTTCTTT. The variable domain in full, completed from reference TRBV5-6 and TRBJ1-1, reads DAGVTQSPTHLIKTRGQQVTLRCSPKSGHDTVSWYQQALGQGPQFIFQYYEEEERQRGNFPDRFSGHQFPNYSSELNVNALLLGDSALYLCASSLGPRAFFGQGTRLTVV.

This clone occurred a few times. The CDR3 loop is CASSHDSRNTEAFF. The DNA of the CDR3 is TGTGCCAGCAGTCACGATAGTCGGAACACTGAAGCTTTCTTT. This chain connects TRBV3-1 (or the pseudogene TRBV3-2) to TRBJ1-1, with D unresolved. V was cut by 6 bases and J by 1 base, with 12 bases left in between. There are 14 residues in the CDR3. CDR1 LGHDT and CDR2 YNNKEL come from the germline V gene (reference sequence).

V and J are TRBV30 and TRBJ1-4; D remains unclear. The V gene lost 1 base and the J gene lost 0 bases, with 9 bases spanning the gap. This CDR3 region has 15 residues. Germline CDR1 is GTSNPN and CDR2 is SVGIG (reference sequence). CDR3 protein: CAWSGQDSTNEKLFF. The CDR3 nucleotides read TGTGCCTGGAGTGGTCAGGACTCAACTAATGAAAAACTGTTTTTT.

The chain carries TRBV6-1 and TRBJ1-1; D is ambiguous. Trimming shortened V by 0 bases and J by 1 base, and 3 bases separated the two germline ends. Germline lookup yields CDR1 MNHNS and CDR2 SASEGT. This CDR3 is 13 amino acids long. The CDR3 spells CASSEAKNTEAFF. The DNA of the CDR3 is TGTGCCAGCAGTGAAGCAAAGAACACTGAAGCTTTCTTT.

The gene calls are TRBV10-3 and TRBJ1-5, with 8 bases matching TRBD1. CDR3 length: 16 amino acids. J gave up 8 bases and V 0 bases, and 9 bases lay outside the gene matches. Germline-derived CDR1 and CDR2 are ENHRY and SYGVKD. The CDR3 DNA follows: TGTGCCATCAGTGAGTCTCGGACAGGGAGTATAGAGCCCCAGCATTTT. Translated, it gives CAISESRTGSIEPQHF.

The chain has TRBV24-1 and TRBJ2-7; D is perhaps TRBD2 (6 bases). This CDR3 is built from 14 residues. Germline assignment: CDR1 KGHDR and CDR2 SFDVKD. With 7 bases removed from V and 3 bases from J, the gap between germline ends came to 15 bases. CDR3 in amino acids: CATREWDSSYEQYF. The CDR3 nucleotides read TGTGCCACCAGAGAGTGGGACTCAAGCTACGAGCAGTACTTC.

The chain is built from TRBV6-5 and TRBJ1-2; TRBD1 matches at 9 bases. The CDR3 spans 13 residues. Germline V gene sequence: CDR1 MNHEY, CDR2 SVGAGI. Trimming removed 5 bases from V and 8 bases from J; junction bases left unmatched: 6. CDR3 sequence: CASSQQGAWGYTF. The CDR3 DNA is TGTGCCAGCAGTCAACAGGGGGCGTGGGGCTACACCTTC.